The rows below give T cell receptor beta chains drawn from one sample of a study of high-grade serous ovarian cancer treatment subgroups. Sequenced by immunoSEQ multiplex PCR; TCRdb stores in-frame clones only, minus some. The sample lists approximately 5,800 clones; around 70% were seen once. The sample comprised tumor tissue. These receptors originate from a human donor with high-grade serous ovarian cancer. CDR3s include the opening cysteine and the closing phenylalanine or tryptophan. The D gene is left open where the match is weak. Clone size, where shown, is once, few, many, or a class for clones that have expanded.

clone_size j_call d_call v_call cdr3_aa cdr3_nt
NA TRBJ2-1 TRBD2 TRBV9 CASSVRDGGFYNEQFF TGTGCCAGCAGCGTACGCGACGGGGGGTTTTATAATGAGCAGTTCTTC
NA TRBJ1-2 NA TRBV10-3 CASSGGTSYGYTF TGTGCCAGCAGTGGCGGGACTTCGTATGGCTACACCTTC
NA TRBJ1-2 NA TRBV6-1 CASSKGRGAKNYGYTF TGTGCCAGCAGTAAAGGACGGGGAGCCAAGAACTATGGCTACACCTTC
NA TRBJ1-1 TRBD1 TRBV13 CASSPDRGVTEAFF TGTGCCAGCAGTCCTGACAGGGGAGTCACTGAAGCTTTCTTT
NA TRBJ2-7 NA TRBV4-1 CASSQMGYEQYF TGCGCCAGCAGCCAAATGGGCTACGAGCAGTACTTC
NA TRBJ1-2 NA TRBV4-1 CASSQVGEGKYGYTF TGCGCCAGCAGCCAAGTAGGAGAGGGGAAATATGGCTACACCTTC
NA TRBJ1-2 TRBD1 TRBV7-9 CASDRDRYGYTF TGTGCCAGTGACAGGGATAGGTATGGCTACACCTTC
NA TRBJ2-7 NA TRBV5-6 CASGANYEQYF TGTGCTTCGGGGGCGAACTACGAGCAGTACTTC
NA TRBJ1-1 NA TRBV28 CASSLGGEGLKNTEAFF TGTGCCAGCAGTCTAGGGGGGGAGGGCCTTAAGAACACTGAAGCTTTCTTT
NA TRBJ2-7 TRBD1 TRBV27 CASGGQSSSYEQYF TGTGCCAGCGGGGGACAGTCGAGCTCCTACGAGCAGTACTTC
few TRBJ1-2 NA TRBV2 CASSGGYDGYTF TGTGCCAGCAGTGGAGGGTACGACGGCTACACCTTC
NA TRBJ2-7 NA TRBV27 CASSPRSGSSYEQYF TGTGCCAGCAGTCCGAGATCCGGGAGCTCCTACGAGCAGTACTTC
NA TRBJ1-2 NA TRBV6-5 CASTRGDGYTF TGTGCCTCCACTCGGGGGGATGGCTACACCTTC
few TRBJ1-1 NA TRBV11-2 CASSEGGPNTEAFF TGTGCCAGCAGCGAGGGAGGACCGAACACTGAAGCTTTCTTT
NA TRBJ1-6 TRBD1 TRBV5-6 CASSSDRGRGNSPLHF TGTGCCAGCAGCTCGGACAGGGGTCGGGGGAATTCACCCCTCCACTTT
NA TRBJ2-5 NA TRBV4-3 CASSQMQYQETQYF TGCGCCAGCAGCCAAATGCAGTACCAAGAGACCCAGTACTTC
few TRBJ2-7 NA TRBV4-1 CASSQDGDSLAYEQYF TGCGCCAGCAGCCAAGATGGCGACTCCTTAGCCTACGAGCAGTACTTC
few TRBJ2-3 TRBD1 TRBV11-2 CASSHDRGTTDTQYF TGTGCCAGCAGCCACGACAGGGGCACTACAGATACGCAGTATTTT
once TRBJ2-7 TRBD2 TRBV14 CASRSSGRSYEQYF TGTGCCAGCCGAAGTAGCGGGCGTTCCTACGAGCAGTACTTC
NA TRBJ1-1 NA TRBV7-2 CASSPVRANTEAFF TGTGCCAGCAGCCCCGTGAGGGCCAACACTGAAGCTTTCTTT
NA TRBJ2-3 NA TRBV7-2 CASSYQTDTQYF TGTGCCAGCAGTTACCAAACAGATACGCAGTATTTT
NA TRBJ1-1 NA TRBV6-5 CASSYSTGNTEAFF TGTGCCAGCAGTTACTCGACAGGGAACACTGAAGCTTTCTTT
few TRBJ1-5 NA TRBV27 CASSLKRGINQPQHF TGTGCCAGCAGTTTAAAAAGGGGGATCAATCAGCCCCAGCATTTT
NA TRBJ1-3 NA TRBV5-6 CASSFGPENSGNTIYF TGTGCCAGCAGCTTTGGGCCGGAAAACTCTGGAAACACCATATATTTT
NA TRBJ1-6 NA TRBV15 CATSRGTGQYNSPLHF TGTGCCACCAGCAGAGGTACAGGGCAATATAATTCACCCCTCCACTTT
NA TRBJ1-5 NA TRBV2 CASRSAGGNQPQHF TGTGCCAGCAGATCCGCAGGGGGCAATCAGCCCCAGCATTTT
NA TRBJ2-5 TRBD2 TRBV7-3 CASSWDGGRETQYF TGTGCCAGCAGCTGGGACGGGGGGAGGGAGACCCAGTACTTC
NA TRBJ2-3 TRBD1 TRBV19 CASSQGVETDTQYF TGTGCCAGTAGTCAGGGGGTTGAGACAGATACGCAGTATTTT
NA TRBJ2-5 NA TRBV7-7 CASSFSGEAETQYF TGTGCCAGCAGCTTTTCCGGGGAGGCGGAGACCCAGTACTTC
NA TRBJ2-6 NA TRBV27 CASSSKGAGANVLTF TGTGCCAGCAGTTCCAAGGGGGCTGGGGCCAACGTCCTGACTTTC
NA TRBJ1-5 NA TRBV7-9 CASSPGADSNQPQHF TGTGCCAGCAGCCCAGGCGCGGATAGCAATCAGCCCCAGCATTTT
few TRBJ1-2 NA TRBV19 CASSISGRYTF TGTGCCAGTAGTATCAGTGGAAGGTACACCTTC
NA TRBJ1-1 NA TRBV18 CASSAEAGGTEAFF TGTGCCAGCTCCGCGGAGGCAGGCGGCACTGAAGCTTTCTTT
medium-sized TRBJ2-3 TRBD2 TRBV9 CASSVVSGGYTDTQYF TGTGCCAGCAGCGTAGTGTCGGGGGGTTACACAGATACGCAGTATTTT
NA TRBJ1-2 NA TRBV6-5 CASSPDAYGYTF TGTGCCAGCAGCCCAGATGCCTATGGCTACACCTTC
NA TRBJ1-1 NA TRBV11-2 CASSPGDSKAFF TGTGCCAGCAGCCCGGGGGACTCCAAAGCTTTCTTT
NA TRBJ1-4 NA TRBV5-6 CASSFAGPRLLREKLFF TGTGCCAGCAGCTTTGCGGGACCCCGCCTTCTCCGTGAAAAACTGTTTTTT
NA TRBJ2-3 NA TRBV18 CASSPAATDTQYF TGTGCCAGCTCACCGGCGGCCACAGATACGCAGTATTTT
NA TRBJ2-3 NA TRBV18 CASSPWDTQYF TGTGCCAGCTCGCCGTGGGATACGCAGTATTTT
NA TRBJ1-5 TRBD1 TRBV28 CASSLLTRQGHQPQHF TGTGCCAGCAGCCTCCTCACTAGACAGGGGCATCAGCCCCAGCATTTT
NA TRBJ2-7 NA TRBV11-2 CASRAGPLGSYEQYF TGTGCCAGCAGAGCCGGACCGTTGGGCTCCTACGAGCAGTACTTC
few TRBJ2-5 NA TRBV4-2 CASSQDPQAAREETQYF TGTGCCAGCAGCCAAGATCCCCAGGCCGCCCGCGAGGAGACCCAGTACTTC
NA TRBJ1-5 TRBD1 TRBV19 CASSPPKGDRINQPQHF TGTGCCAGTAGTCCCCCTAAAGGGGACAGGATCAATCAGCCCCAGCATTTT
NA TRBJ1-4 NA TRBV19 CASSPKDGIYEKLFF TGTGCCAGTAGCCCGAAGGACGGAATTTATGAAAAACTGTTTTTT
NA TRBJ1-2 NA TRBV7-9 CASSFTYGYTF TGTGCCAGCAGCTTTACCTATGGCTACACCTTC
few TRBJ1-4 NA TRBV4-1 CASSQEGGLGEKLFF TGCGCCAGCAGCCAAGAGGGAGGGTTGGGGGAAAAACTGTTTTTT
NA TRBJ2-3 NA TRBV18 CASSSIPSSTDTQYF TGTGCCAGCTCATCTATTCCCAGTAGCACAGATACGCAGTATTTT
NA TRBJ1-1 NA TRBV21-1 CASSKVGRRPPLNTEAFF TGTGCCAGCAGCAAAGTGGGCAGAAGACCTCCTCTAAACACTGAAGCTTTCTTT
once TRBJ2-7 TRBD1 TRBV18 CASSHKTGDYEQYF TGTGCCAGCTCCCACAAGACAGGGGACTACGAGCAGTACTTC
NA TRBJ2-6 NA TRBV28 CASSPHLTKILSGANVLTF TGTGCCAGCAGCCCTCACCTGACAAAGATCCTCTCTGGGGCCAACGTCCTGACTTTC